A selection of T cell receptor beta chains follows, all from one sample in a study of T cells in Graves' hyperthyroidism and ophthalmopathy. TCRdb ran MiXCR on the multiplex PCR reads and lists one entry per CDR3 protein. The sample yields approximately 370,000 distinct CDR3 sequences, more than 13% seen once. The source material was blood. The receptors were sampled from a woman aged 25 to 45 with Graves' hyperthyroidism. Each CDR3 is given with its conserved first and last residue. A D gene is named only where the DNA matches it firmly. Clone size is given for some rows only: seen once, a few or many times, or a class if the clone is expanded.

>TRBV6-2/TRBV6-3|TRBJ1-2|.|many
CASSYSGTNYGYTF
TGTGCCAGCAGTTACTCGGGGACTAACTATGGCTACACCTTC
>TRBV19|TRBJ1-2|.|few
CASSSPLASANYGYTF
TGTGCCAGTAGTAGCCCTTTGGCGTCGGCTAACTATGGCTACACCTTC
>TRBV12-3/TRBV12-4|TRBJ1-5|.|many
CASSLMGLGNQPQHF
TGTGCCAGCAGTTTAATGGGGTTGGGCAATCAGCCCCAGCATTTT
>TRBV29-1|TRBJ2-7|.|once
CSVEDSGGSGDTYEQYF
TGCAGCGTTGAAGATAGTGGTGGTAGCGGAGATACCTACGAGCAGTACTTC
>TRBV6-1|TRBJ2-3|.|.
CASSLGILGTDTQYF
TGTGCCAGCAGCCTCGGGATTCTCGGCACAGATACGCAGTATTTT
>TRBV11-2|TRBJ2-5|TRBD2|many
CASSLEAPYGTSSKTQYF
TGTGCCAGCAGCTTAGAGGCCCCGTACGGGACTAGCTCTAAGACCCAGTACTTC
>TRBV16|TRBJ2-1|TRBD2|once
CASSQFSLAGGEFF
TGTGCCAGCAGCCAATTTTCGCTAGCGGGAGGGGAGTTCTTC
>TRBV7-3|TRBJ2-3|TRBD2|.
CASSLKARALAGSTDTQYF
TGTGCCAGCAGCTTAAAGGCCAGGGCCTTAGCGGGCAGCACAGATACGCAGTATTTT
>TRBV2|TRBJ2-7|TRBD2|.
CASSEGASGSSIEQYF
TGTGCCAGCAGTGAAGGGGCTAGCGGGAGTTCGATAGAGCAGTACTTC
>TRBV18|TRBJ1-2|.|few
CASSPESRVSYGYTF
TGTGCCAGCTCACCCGAGTCCAGGGTCAGCTATGGCTACACCTTC
>TRBV20-1|TRBJ2-5|TRBD1|many
CSAFGQGETQYF
TGCAGTGCCTTCGGACAGGGGGAGACCCAGTACTTC
>TRBV27|TRBJ2-6|.|.
CASSLSVPSGANVLTF
TGTGCCAGCAGTTTATCGGTTCCCTCTGGGGCCAACGTCCTGACTTTC
>TRBV2|TRBJ1-4|.|.
CASSVGSSNEKLFF
TGTGCCAGCAGTGTGGGCAGTTCTAATGAAAAACTGTTTTTT
>TRBV6-2/TRBV6-3|TRBJ2-6|.|.
CASRPQGSGANVLTF
TGTGCCAGCAGACCCCAGGGCTCTGGGGCCAACGTCCTGACTTTC
>TRBV2|TRBJ2-5|TRBD1|many
CATSGQGWKETQYF
TGTGCCACTTCGGGACAGGGTTGGAAAGAGACCCAGTACTTC
>TRBV24-1|TRBJ2-1|TRBD1|many
CATSGRTGDIGNNEQFF
TGTGCCACCAGTGGACGGACAGGGGATATAGGGAACAATGAGCAGTTCTTC
>TRBV3-1|TRBJ2-5|TRBD2|many
CASSHGRETQYF
TGTGCCAGCAGCCACGGGAGGGAGACCCAGTACTTC
>TRBV4-1|TRBJ2-3|.|few
CASSQIGLNTDTQYF
TGCGCCAGCAGCCAGATAGGACTAAACACAGATACGCAGTATTTT
>TRBV11-2|TRBJ2-3|TRBD1|.
CASSHLDRGRVTDTQYF
TGTGCCAGCAGCCACCTAGACAGGGGACGGGTCACAGATACGCAGTATTTT
>TRBV3-1|TRBJ2-5|.|many
CASSAPRTQYF
TGTGCCAGCAGCGCCCCGCGGACCCAGTACTTC